One sample yielded the 19 T cell receptor beta chains listed below, sequenced in a study of T cell repertoires in cytomegalovirus infection. No cognate antigen is known for these TCRs. One entry per CDR3 protein, called by TCRdb with MiXCR from the reads. This sample yields some 940,000 distinct CDR3 sequences, of which under 40% are seen a single time; 13% belongs to the top ten. Source: cultured CD8+ T cells from PBMCs, taken from culture after CMV antigen stimulation. These receptors were obtained from a human donor in good health (CMV status not recorded). Some clones in this sample may be carry-over from other donors' samples.

This clonotype was counted a single time. A much larger clone lies one base from this, so it may be a read error. The chain is built from TRBV12-3 or TRBV12-4 and TRBJ2-3; 12 nucleotides align to TRBD2. This CDR3 contains 19 residues. Unmatched junction bases numbered 14, after V lost 5 bases and J lost 2 bases. The CDR3 reads CASSLPFSGTSGSTDTQYF. CDR3 DNA sequence: TGTGCCAGCAGTCTGCCTTTTTCGGGGACTAGCGGGTCCACAGATACGCAGTATTTT.

This clonotype has ten or more counts. The V and J genes are TRBV7-9 and TRBJ2-7, with 8 bases identical to TRBD1. The CDR3 totals 16 residues. V dropped 2 bases and J dropped 3; count of bases not matched to a gene: 9. Germline V CDR1 and CDR2: SEHNR, FQNEAQ (reference sequence). In DNA form, the CDR3 reads TGTGCCAGCAGCTTACGAGACAGGGGATCCCTCTACGAGCAGTACGTC. As protein: CASSLRDRGSLYEQYV.

This clonotype was observed a few times. The V call is TRBV11-2, the J call TRBJ2-5; D may correspond to TRBD1 or TRBD2 (6 bases each). The V gene's germline CDR1 is SGHAT and CDR2 FQNNGV. This CDR3 is 16 amino acids long. Trimming cost V 1 base and J 4 bases, with 16 bases left between them. This chain's CDR3 is CASSLASGGRLETQYF. CDR3 sequence (DNA): TGTGCCAGCAGCTTAGCAAGTGGGGGGCGGCTAGAGACCCAGTACTTC.

The chain couples TRBV4-3 to TRBJ2-1; D may be TRBD1 or TRBD2 (5 bases each). V was clipped by 5 bases and J by 3 bases, with 11 bases between them. CDR3 length equals 14 residues. The germline V gene encodes CDR1 LGHNA and CDR2 YSLEER. The CDR3 is CASSGRGVYNEQFF. The CDR3 bases are TGCGCCAGCAGCGGTAGAGGGGTCTACAATGAGCAGTTCTTC.

J is TRBJ1-5 and V is TRBV4-1, with D uncertain. This CDR3 has 13 residues. With 3 bases removed from V and 7 bases from J, the gap between germline ends came to 10 bases. Germline CDR1 is MGHRA and CDR2 is YSYEKL. DNA for the CDR3: TGCGCCAGCAGCCAGGTTTTGTACCAGCCCCAGCATTTT. Its translation: CASSQVLYQPQHF.

This clonotype showed up many times. This rearrangement joins TRBV7-8 to TRBJ2-1; 10 positions match TRBD2. The CDR3 consists of 15 residues. In germline, CDR1 is SGHVS, CDR2 FQNEAQ. The V and J ends lost 2 bases and 5 bases, in that order; junction bases with no gene match: 3. Written as DNA, the CDR3 is TGTGCCAGCAGCTTACAGCGGGGGGGCAACAATGAGCAGTTCTTC. Protein product: CASSLQRGGNNEQFF.

This clonotype has only a few counts. The J gene is TRBJ1-1, the V gene TRBV11-2; D perhaps matches TRBD1 (6 bases). Germline CDR1 and CDR2: SGHAT and FQNNGV. This CDR3 is 17 amino acids long. Trimming stripped 5 bases from V and 0 bases from J, with 19 bases between. The CDR3 loop is CASSPWRRGPMNTEAFF. DNA of the CDR3: TGTGCCAGCAGCCCATGGCGCAGGGGTCCAATGAACACTGAAGCTTTCTTT.

This rearrangement joins TRBV6-2 or TRBV6-3 to TRBJ1-2; 9 bases align to TRBD1. The V gene end was trimmed by 5 bases and the J gene end by 8 bases; junction bases not matched to a gene: 15. Germline lookup yields CDR1 MNHEY and CDR2 SVGEGT. This CDR3 is built from 16 residues. This chain's CDR3 is CASSQPGTGNFHGYTF. In DNA form, the CDR3 reads TGTGCCAGCAGTCAACCCGGGACAGGGAACTTTCACGGCTACACCTTC.

As concerns this clonotype: Germline is not matched at one junction end, which may reflect a read error. V gene TRBV4-1 combines with J gene TRBJ1-3; no definite D call. The CDR3 has 14 residues. In germline, CDR1 is MGHRA, CDR2 YSYEKL. This CDR3 is CVSSQGLGGNTIYF. The CDR3 DNA reads as TGCGTCAGCAGCCAAGGATTAGGTGGAAACACCATATATTTT.

J is TRBJ2-1 and V is TRBV6-1, with 7 nucleotides matching TRBD1. The CDR3 extends over 14 amino acids. CDR1 and CDR2 (germline): MNHNS, SASEGT. V lost 6 bases and J lost 5; bases outside the gene matches: 7. The CDR3 reads CASRNRDRDNEQFF. CDR3 DNA sequence: TGTGCCAGCAGGAACCGGGACAGAGACAATGAGCAGTTCTTC.

Of note for this clonotype: Relative to the germline gene, one junction end is altered; a read error may explain this. CDR3 nucleotide sequence: TGTGCCAACAGCTCGACAGCCATAGACACTGAAGCTTTCTTT. This gives the protein CANSSTAIDTEAFF. The chain links TRBV7-3 to TRBJ1-1, with D tentatively TRBD1 (5 bases). This CDR3 region has 14 residues. Germline V gene sequence: CDR1 SGHTA, CDR2 FQGTGA.

This clonotype was seen only a few times. CDR3 in DNA: TGTGCCACCTCACTTGGAGGTTATAGCAATCAGCCCCAGCATTTT. It encodes CATSLGGYSNQPQHF. The rearrangement links TRBV19 to TRBJ1-5; D uncertain. Germline V gives CDR1 LNHDA, CDR2 SQIVND (reference sequence). CDR3 length: 15 residues. Trimming removed 10 bases at V and 0 bases at J, with 16 bases between.

The V and J genes are TRBV19 and TRBJ1-1; perhaps TRBD1 as D (5 bases). Trimming left V 6 bases short and J 6 bases short, with 14 bases between. The CDR3 sequence is 13 residues long. Looked up from germline, CDR1 is LNHDA and CDR2 is SQIVND (reference sequence). Written as DNA, the CDR3 is TGTGCCAGTAGGGGAGGCCAGGGCCCTGAAGCTTTCTTT. Translated, it gives CASRGGQGPEAFF. Looking up the rest from reference TRBV19 and TRBJ1-1 gives the full variable domain: DGGITQSPKYLFRKEGQNVTLSCEQNLNHDAMYWYRQDPGQGLRLIYYSQIVNDFQKGDIAEGYSVSREKKESFPLTVTSAQKNPTAFYLCASRGGQGPEAFFGQGTRLTVV.

The rearrangement links TRBV13 to TRBJ2-1; no clear D gene. This CDR3 spans 14 amino acids. CDR1 and CDR2 (germline): PRHDT, FYEKMQ (reference sequence). With 0 bases removed from V and 5 bases from J, the gap between germline ends came to 8 bases. CDR3: CASSLGDRDNEQFF. The CDR3, as DNA: TGTGCCAGCAGCTTAGGGGACCGTGACAATGAGCAGTTCTTC.

In this sample, this clonotype turned up a few times. As DNA, the CDR3 is TGCAGTGCTGCTAGACCTATAAGGGACCGGAGGAACTATGGCTACACCTTC. Protein sequence: CSAARPIRDRRNYGYTF. The V call is TRBV20-1, the J call TRBJ1-2; the D gene is possibly TRBD1 (5 bases). The CDR3 extends over 17 amino acids. Trimming pared 5 bases from V and 2 bases from J, leaving 24 bases between. Germline values: CDR1 DFQATT, CDR2 SNEGSKA (reference sequence).

This clonotype was recorded many times. The rearrangement uses TRBV7-2 and TRBJ2-3, with D perhaps matching TRBD1 (5 bases). Trimming cost V 5 bases and J 0 bases, with 15 bases left between them. CDR3 size: 16 residues. Germline V gene data show CDR1 as SGHTA and CDR2 as FQGNSA. DNA of the CDR3: TGTGCCAGCAGCAGAAACCGACAGTCTAGCACAGATACGCAGTATTTT. It specifies CASSRNRQSSTDTQYF.

This chain links TRBV9 with TRBJ1-1; D perhaps matches TRBD1 (5 bases). V dropped 3 bases and J dropped 3 bases, with 27 bases sitting between them. CDR3 length equals 19 residues. Per germline, CDR1 SGDLS and CDR2 YYNGEE. The CDR3 reads CASSANVFQTPPGDTEAFF. CDR3 DNA sequence: TGTGCCAGCAGCGCCAACGTCTTCCAAACTCCCCCGGGGGACACTGAAGCTTTCTTT.

The genes are TRBV7-9 and TRBJ2-7; the match to TRBD1 covers 8 bases. Germline V gives CDR1 SEHNR, CDR2 FQNEAQ (reference sequence). The V and J ends lost 4 bases and 4 bases, in that order; junction bases with no gene match: 12. The CDR3 contains 16 residues. Here the CDR3 reads CASSSHDRGPFYEQYF. In DNA form, the CDR3 reads TGTGCCAGCAGCTCGCACGACAGGGGACCCTTTTACGAGCAGTACTTC.

V and J are TRBV10-3 and TRBJ1-5; D possibly corresponds to TRBD1 (5 bases). V was shortened by 0 bases and J by 3 bases, with 15 bases between the two germline ends. The germline V gene has CDR1 ENHRY and CDR2 SYGVKD. CDR3 length: 17 amino acids. The chain's CDR3 is CAISESGGGALNQPQHF. DNA of the CDR3: TGTGCCATCAGTGAGTCGGGCGGCGGGGCCCTCAATCAGCCCCAGCATTTT.